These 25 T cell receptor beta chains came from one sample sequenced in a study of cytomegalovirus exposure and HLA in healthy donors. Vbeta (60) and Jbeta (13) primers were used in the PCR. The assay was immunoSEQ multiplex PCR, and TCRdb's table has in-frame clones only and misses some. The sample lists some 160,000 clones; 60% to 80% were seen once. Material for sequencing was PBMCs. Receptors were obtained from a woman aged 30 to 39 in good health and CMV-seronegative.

The DNA of the CDR3 is TGTGCCAGCAGCCCGACAGGGGGCGACCCTGAAGCTTTCTTT. Its translation is CASSPTGGDPEAFF. V gene TRBV5-4 combines with J gene TRBJ1-1; 10 bases match TRBD1. This CDR3 has 14 residues. The germline CDR1 and CDR2 sequences are SGHNT and YYREEE (reference sequence). V was clipped by 4 bases and J by 6 bases; unmatched bases: 6.

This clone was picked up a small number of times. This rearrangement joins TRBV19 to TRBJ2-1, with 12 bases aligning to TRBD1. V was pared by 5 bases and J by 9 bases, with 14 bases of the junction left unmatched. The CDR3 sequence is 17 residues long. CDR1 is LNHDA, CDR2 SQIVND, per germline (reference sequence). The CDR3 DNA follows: TGTGCCAGTAGTCATGGAGGAGGGGACAGGGGGCAAGGTGAGCAGTTCTTC. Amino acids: CASSHGGGDRGQGEQFF.

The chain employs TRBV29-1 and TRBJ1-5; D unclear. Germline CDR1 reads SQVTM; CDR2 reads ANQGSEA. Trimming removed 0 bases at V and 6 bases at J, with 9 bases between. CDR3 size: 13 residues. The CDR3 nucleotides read TGCAGCGTTGAAGATCAGGCGGGTCAGCCCCAGCATTTT. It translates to CSVEDQAGQPQHF.

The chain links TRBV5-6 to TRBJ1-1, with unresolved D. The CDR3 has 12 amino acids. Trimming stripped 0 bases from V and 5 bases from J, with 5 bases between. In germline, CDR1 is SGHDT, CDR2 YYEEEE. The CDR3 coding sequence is TGTGCCAGCAGCTTGGGAGCGACTGAAGCTTTCTTT. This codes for CASSLGATEAFF.

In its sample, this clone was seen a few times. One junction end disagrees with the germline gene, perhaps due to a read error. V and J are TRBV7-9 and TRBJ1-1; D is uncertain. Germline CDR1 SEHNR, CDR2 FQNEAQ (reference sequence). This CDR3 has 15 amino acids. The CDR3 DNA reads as TGTTCCAGCAGCTTAGTAGGAACGGGAGGCACTGAAGCTTTCTTT. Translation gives CSSSLVGTGGTEAFF.

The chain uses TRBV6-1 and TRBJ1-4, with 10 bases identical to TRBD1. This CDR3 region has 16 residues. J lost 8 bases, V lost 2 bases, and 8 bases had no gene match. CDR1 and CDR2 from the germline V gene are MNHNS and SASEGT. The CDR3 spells CASSESLGTGDEKLFF. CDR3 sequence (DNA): TGTGCCAGCAGTGAATCCCTGGGGACAGGGGACGAAAAACTGTTTTTT.

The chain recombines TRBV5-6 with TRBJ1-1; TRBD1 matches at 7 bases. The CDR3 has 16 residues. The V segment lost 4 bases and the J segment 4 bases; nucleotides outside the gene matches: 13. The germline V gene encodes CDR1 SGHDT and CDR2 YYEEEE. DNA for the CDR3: TGTGCCAGCAGCCCGCCCACAGGTAGGGGGCTCACTGAAGCTTTCTTT. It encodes CASSPPTGRGLTEAFF.

The CDR3: CASSSRQGVGEQFF. CDR3 bases: TGTGCCAGTAGTTCACGACAGGGAGTCGGGGAGCAGTTCTTC. The gene calls are TRBV19 and TRBJ2-1, with TRBD1 matching 7 bases. Trimming removed 5 bases from V and 10 bases from J; junction bases left unmatched: 11. The CDR3 is 14 amino acids. Germline V gene lookup returns CDR1 LNHDA and CDR2 SQIVND (reference sequence). Full variable domain (missing parts from reference TRBV19 and TRBJ2-1): DGGITQSPKYLFRKEGQNVTLSCEQNLNHDAMYWYRQDPGQGLRLIYYSQIVNDFQKGDIAEGYSVSREKKESFPLTVTSAQKNPTAFYLCASSSRQGVGEQFFGPGTRLTVL.

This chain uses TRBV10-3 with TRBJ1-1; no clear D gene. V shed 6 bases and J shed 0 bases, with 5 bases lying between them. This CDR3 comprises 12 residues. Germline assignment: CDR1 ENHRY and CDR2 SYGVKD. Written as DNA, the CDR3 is TGTGCCATCAGGAGTCTGAACACTGAAGCTTTCTTT. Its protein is CAIRSLNTEAFF.

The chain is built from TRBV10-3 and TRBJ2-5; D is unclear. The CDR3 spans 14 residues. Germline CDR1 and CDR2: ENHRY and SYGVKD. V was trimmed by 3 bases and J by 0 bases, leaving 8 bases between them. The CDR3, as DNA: TGTGCCATCAGTGACACACCGTACCAAGAGACCCAGTACTTC. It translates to CAISDTPYQETQYF.

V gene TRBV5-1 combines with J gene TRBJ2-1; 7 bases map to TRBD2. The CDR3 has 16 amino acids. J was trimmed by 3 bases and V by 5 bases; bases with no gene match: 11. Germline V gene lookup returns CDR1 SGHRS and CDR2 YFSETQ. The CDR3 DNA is TGCGCCAGCAGTTGGGTGGCGGGAGACTACTACAATGAGCAGTTCTTC. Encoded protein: CASSWVAGDYYNEQFF.

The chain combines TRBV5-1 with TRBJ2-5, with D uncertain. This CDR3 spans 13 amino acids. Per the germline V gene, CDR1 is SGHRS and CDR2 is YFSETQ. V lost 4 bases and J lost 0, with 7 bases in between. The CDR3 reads CASSSTNQETQYF. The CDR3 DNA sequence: TGCGCCAGCAGCAGCACTAACCAAGAGACCCAGTACTTC. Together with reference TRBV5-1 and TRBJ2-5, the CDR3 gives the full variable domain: KAGVTQTPRYLIKTRGQQVTLSCSPISGHRSVSWYQQTPGQGLQFLFEYFSETQRNKGNFPGRFSGRQFSNSRSEMNVSTLELGDSALYLCASSSTNQETQYFGPGTRLLVL.

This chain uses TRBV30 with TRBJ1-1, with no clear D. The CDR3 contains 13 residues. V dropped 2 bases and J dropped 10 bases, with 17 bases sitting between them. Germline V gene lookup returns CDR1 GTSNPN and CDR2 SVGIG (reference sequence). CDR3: CAWSRRAPSGAFF. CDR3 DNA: TGTGCCTGGAGTAGGAGGGCTCCCTCAGGAGCTTTCTTT.

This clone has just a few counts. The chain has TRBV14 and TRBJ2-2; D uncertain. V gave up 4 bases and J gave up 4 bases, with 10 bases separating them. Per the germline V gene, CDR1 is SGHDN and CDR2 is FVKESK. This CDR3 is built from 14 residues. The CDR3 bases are TGTGCCAGCAGCCCCTTACAAACCACCGGGGAGCTGTTTTTT. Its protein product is CASSPLQTTGELFF.

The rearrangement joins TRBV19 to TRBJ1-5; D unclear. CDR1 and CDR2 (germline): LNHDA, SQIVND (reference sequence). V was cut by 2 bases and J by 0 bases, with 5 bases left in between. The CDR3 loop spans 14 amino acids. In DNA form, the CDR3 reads TGTGCCAGTAGTATACTAGGTAGCAATCAGCCCCAGCATTTT. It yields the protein CASSILGSNQPQHF.

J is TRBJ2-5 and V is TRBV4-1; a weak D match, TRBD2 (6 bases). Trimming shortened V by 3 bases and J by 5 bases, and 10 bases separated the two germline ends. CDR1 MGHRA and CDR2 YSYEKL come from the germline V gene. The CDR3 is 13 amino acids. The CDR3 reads CASSHGGVETQYF. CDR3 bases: TGCGCCAGCAGCCATGGCGGGGTCGAGACCCAGTACTTC.

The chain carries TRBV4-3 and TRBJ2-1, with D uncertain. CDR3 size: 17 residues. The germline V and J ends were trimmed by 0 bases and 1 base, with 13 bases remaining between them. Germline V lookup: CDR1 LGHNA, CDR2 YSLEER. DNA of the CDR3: TGCGCCAGCAGCCAAGACCTGTTCCGGGTTTCCTACAATGAGCAGTTCTTC. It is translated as CASSQDLFRVSYNEQFF.

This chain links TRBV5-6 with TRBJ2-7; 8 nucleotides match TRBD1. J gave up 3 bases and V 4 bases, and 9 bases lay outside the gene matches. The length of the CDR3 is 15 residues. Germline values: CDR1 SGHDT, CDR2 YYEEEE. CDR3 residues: CASSPQDREIYEQYF. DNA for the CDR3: TGTGCCAGCAGCCCTCAGGACAGGGAAATCTACGAGCAGTACTTC.

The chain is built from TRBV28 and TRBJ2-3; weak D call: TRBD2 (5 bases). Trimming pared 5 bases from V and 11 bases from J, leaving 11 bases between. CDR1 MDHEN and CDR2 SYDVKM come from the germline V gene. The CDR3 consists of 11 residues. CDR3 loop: CASSLRVGQYF. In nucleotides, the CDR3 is TGTGCCAGCAGTCTGAGGGTCGGGCAGTATTTT.

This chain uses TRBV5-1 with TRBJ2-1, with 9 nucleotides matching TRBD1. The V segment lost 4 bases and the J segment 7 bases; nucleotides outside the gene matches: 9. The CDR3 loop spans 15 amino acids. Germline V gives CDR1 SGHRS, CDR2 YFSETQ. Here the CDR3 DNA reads TGCGCCAGCAGCCCAGGGGGGACAGGGATGAATGAGCAGTTCTTC. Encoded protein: CASSPGGTGMNEQFF.

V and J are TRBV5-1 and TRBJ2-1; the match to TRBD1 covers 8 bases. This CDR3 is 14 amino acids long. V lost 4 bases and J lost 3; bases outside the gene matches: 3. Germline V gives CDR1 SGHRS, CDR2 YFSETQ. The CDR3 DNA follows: TGCGCCAGCAGCCCGGGACAGGACTACAATGAGCAGTTCTTC. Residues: CASSPGQDYNEQFF.

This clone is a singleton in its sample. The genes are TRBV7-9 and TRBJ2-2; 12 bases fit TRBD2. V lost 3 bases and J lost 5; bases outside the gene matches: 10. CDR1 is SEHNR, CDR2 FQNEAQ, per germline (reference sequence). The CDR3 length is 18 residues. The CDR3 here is CASSFTRLAGDLTGELFF. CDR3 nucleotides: TGTGCCAGCAGCTTTACCCGACTAGCGGGGGACCTAACCGGGGAGCTGTTTTTT.

The CDR3 here is CASRPLGLYNEQFF. CDR3 bases: TGTGCCAGTAGGCCGTTGGGGCTCTACAATGAGCAGTTCTTC. V gene TRBV19 combines with J gene TRBJ2-1, with TRBD1 as a possible D gene (5 bases). Germline V CDR1 and CDR2: LNHDA, SQIVND (reference sequence). This CDR3 is 14 amino acids long. Trimming left V 6 bases short and J 3 bases short, with 12 bases between.

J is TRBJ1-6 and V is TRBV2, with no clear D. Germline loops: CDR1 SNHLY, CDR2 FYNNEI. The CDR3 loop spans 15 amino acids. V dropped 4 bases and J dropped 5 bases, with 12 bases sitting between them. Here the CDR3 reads CASSVVGLHNSPLHF. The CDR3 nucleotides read TGTGCCAGCAGTGTTGTCGGGTTGCATAATTCACCCCTCCACTTT.

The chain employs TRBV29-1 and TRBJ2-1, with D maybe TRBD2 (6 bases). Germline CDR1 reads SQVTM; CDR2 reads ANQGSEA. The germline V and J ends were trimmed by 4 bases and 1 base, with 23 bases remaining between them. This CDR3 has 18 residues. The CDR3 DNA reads TGCAGCGTTGTCATTGGCGGGGCAGGGATTGGTTCCTACAATGAGCAGTTCTTC. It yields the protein CSVVIGGAGIGSYNEQFF.